This paragraph reports one TCR beta chain. Its matching antigen is unknown. The data stem from a study of cytomegalovirus exposure and HLA in healthy donors. Overall study findings and caveats: TCR beta V- and J-gene trimming, according to a later analysis, was linked to a missense DCLRE1C variant. In most subjects, TCR beta sequences reportedly gave accurate predictions of HLA-A and HLA-B alleles. A later analysis showed HLA-associated TCR beta chains outstripping equally common others in clonal expansion. Investigators reported around 150 TCR beta chains as tied to cytomegalovirus.

Amplification used 60 Vbeta primers and 13 Jbeta primers. Generated by immunoSEQ multiplex PCR, the TCRdb table keeps only in-frame clones and is missing some. The sample has over 100,000 clones; around 82% are singletons. Germline lookup yields CDR1 SEHNR and CDR2 FQNEAQ (reference sequence). With 0 bases clipped from V and 6 bases from J, the junction kept 1 base outside the gene matches. The CDR3 is made up of 14 amino acids. The chain carries TRBV7-9 and TRBJ2-1; TRBD2 matches 8 bases. Input material: PBMCs. The receptor's source is a woman aged 40-49 years in good health and CMV-seronegative. The CDR3 region is CASSLAGTSNEQFF. The CDR3 region has the DNA TGTGCCAGCAGCTTAGCGGGGACTAGCAATGAGCAGTTCTTC. Using reference TRBV7-9 and TRBJ2-1 for the parts outside the CDR3, the full variable domain is DTGVSQNPRHKITKRGQNVTFRCDPISEHNRLYWYRQTLGQGPEFLTYFQNEAQLEKSRLLSDRFSAERPKGSFSTLEIQRTEQGDSAMYLCASSLAGTSNEQFFGPGTRLTVL.